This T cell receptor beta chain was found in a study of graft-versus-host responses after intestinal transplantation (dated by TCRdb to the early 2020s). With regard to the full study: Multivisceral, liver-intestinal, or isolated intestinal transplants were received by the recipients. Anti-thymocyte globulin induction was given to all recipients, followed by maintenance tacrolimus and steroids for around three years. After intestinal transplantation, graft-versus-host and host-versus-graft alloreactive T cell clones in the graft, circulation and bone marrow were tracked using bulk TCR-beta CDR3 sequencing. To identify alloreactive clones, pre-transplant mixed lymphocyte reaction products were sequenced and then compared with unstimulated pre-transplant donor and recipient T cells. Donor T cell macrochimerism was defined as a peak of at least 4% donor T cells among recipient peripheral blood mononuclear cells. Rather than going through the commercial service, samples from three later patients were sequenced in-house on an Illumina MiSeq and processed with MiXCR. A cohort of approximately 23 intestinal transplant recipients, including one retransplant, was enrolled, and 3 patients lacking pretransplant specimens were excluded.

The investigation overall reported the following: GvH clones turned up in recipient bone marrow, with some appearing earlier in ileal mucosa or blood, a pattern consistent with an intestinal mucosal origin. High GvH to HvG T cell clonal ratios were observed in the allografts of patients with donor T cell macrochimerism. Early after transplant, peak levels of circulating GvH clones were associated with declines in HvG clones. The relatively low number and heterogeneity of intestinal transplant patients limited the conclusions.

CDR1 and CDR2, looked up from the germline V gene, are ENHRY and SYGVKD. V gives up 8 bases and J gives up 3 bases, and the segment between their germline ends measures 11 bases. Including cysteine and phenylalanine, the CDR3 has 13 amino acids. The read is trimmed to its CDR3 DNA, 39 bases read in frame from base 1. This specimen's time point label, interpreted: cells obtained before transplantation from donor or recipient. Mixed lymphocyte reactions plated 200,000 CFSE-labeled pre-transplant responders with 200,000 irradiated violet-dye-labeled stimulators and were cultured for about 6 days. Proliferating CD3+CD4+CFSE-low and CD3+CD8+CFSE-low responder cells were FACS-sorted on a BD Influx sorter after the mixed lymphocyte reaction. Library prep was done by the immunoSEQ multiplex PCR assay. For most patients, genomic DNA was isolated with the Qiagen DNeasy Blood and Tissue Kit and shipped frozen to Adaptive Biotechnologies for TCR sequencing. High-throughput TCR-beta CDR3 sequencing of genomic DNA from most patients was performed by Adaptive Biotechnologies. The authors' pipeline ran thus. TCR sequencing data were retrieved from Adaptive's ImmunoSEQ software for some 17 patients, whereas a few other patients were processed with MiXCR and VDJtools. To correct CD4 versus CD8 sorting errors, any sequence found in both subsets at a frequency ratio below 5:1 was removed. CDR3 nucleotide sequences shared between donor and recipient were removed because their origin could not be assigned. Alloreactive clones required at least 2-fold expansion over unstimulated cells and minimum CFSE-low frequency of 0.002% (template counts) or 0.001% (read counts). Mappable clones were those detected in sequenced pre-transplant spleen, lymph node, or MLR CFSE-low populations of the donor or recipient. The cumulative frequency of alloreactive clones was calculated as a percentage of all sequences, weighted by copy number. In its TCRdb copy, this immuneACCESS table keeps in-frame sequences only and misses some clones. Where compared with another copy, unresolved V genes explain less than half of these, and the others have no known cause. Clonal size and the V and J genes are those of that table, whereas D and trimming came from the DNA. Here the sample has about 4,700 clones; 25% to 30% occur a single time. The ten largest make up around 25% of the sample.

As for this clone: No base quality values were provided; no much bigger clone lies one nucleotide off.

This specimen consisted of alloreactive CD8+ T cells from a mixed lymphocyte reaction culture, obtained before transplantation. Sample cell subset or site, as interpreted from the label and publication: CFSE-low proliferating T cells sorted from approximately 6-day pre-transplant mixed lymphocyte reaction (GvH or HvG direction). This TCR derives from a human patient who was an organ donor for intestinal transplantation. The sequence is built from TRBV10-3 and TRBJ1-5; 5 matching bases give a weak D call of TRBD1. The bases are TGTGCCATCTCGAGACAGATCAATCAGCCCCAGCATTTT. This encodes CAISRQINQPQHF.